The rows below give T cell receptor beta chains drawn from one sample of a study of blood T cell repertoires in COVID-19. Sequenced by immunoSEQ multiplex PCR; TCRdb stores in-frame clones only, minus some. The sample lists a few hundred thousand clones; around 89% were seen once. Input material: PBMCs or T cells enriched from blood (not recorded which). The source of these receptors is a woman aged 25 to 45 who had recovered from COVID-19. The CDR3 runs from the conserved cysteine through the conserved F or W. A D gene is named only where the DNA matches it firmly. Clone size appears in some rows only: once, few, many, or a class for an expanded clone.

clone_size: once
v_call: TRBV27
d_call: TRBD2
j_call: TRBJ2-1
cdr3_nt: TGTGCCAGCAATATTTACGGGGGGACCTACAATGAGCAGTTCTTC
cdr3_aa: CASNIYGGTYNEQFF

clone_size: NA
v_call: TRBV4-3
d_call: NA
j_call: TRBJ2-1
cdr3_nt: TGCGCCAGCAGCCAAGATTCCGGGAGCTCCTACAATGAGCAGTTCTTC
cdr3_aa: CASSQDSGSSYNEQFF

clone_size: NA
v_call: TRBV7-2
d_call: TRBD2
j_call: TRBJ2-2
cdr3_nt: TGTGCCAGCAGCTACCGCGGCGGGAGCGACACCGGGGAGCTGTTTTTT
cdr3_aa: CASSYRGGSDTGELFF

clone_size: few
v_call: TRBV5-4
d_call: NA
j_call: TRBJ1-2
cdr3_nt: TGTGCCAGCAGCTTGGATCAGGGCAGCGATTTCACCTTC
cdr3_aa: CASSLDQGSDFTF

clone_size: NA
v_call: TRBV7-9
d_call: TRBD1
j_call: TRBJ2-1
cdr3_nt: TGTGCCTATGGACAGGGCTACAATGAGCAGTTCTTC
cdr3_aa: CAYGQGYNEQFF

clone_size: once
v_call: TRBV7-3
d_call: TRBD1
j_call: TRBJ2-2
cdr3_nt: TGTGCCAGCAGCCCAACGGGGACAGGGAAAGGGGAGCTGTTTTTT
cdr3_aa: CASSPTGTGKGELFF

clone_size: NA
v_call: TRBV4-3
d_call: TRBD1
j_call: TRBJ1-3
cdr3_nt: TGCGCCAGCAGCCAAGATATCACAGGGGGCGCCGATGGACGAAACACCATATATTTT
cdr3_aa: CASSQDITGGADGRNTIYF

clone_size: NA
v_call: TRBV6-5
d_call: TRBD2
j_call: TRBJ2-1
cdr3_nt: TGTGCCAGCAGCTACGGACTAGCGGGTACATGGTATGAGCAGTTCTTC
cdr3_aa: CASSYGLAGTWYEQFF

clone_size: few
v_call: TRBV29-1
d_call: NA
j_call: TRBJ1-1
cdr3_nt: TGCAGCGCAGGGGACACTGAAGCTTTCTTT
cdr3_aa: CSAGDTEAFF

clone_size: NA
v_call: TRBV19
d_call: NA
j_call: TRBJ1-2
cdr3_nt: TGTGCCAGTAGTATCATGGTTCGCGGATACTATGGCTACACCTTC
cdr3_aa: CASSIMVRGYYGYTF

clone_size: NA
v_call: TRBV6-6
d_call: TRBD1
j_call: TRBJ1-1
cdr3_nt: TGTGCCAGCACGGGACAGGCGAACACTGAAGCTTTCTTT
cdr3_aa: CASTGQANTEAFF

clone_size: NA
v_call: TRBV4-3
d_call: NA
j_call: TRBJ2-1
cdr3_nt: TGCGCCAGCAGCCAAGGACAGTACAATGAGCAGTTCTTC
cdr3_aa: CASSQGQYNEQFF

clone_size: NA
v_call: TRBV4-3
d_call: NA
j_call: TRBJ1-5
cdr3_nt: TGCGCCAGCAGCCAAGATCTTCTTCAGCCCCAGCATTTT
cdr3_aa: CASSQDLLQPQHF

clone_size: NA
v_call: TRBV6-5
d_call: TRBD2
j_call: TRBJ2-7
cdr3_nt: TGTGCCAGCAGTTACTCGGTGTTAGCGGGGAAAAACGAGCAGTACTTC
cdr3_aa: CASSYSVLAGKNEQYF